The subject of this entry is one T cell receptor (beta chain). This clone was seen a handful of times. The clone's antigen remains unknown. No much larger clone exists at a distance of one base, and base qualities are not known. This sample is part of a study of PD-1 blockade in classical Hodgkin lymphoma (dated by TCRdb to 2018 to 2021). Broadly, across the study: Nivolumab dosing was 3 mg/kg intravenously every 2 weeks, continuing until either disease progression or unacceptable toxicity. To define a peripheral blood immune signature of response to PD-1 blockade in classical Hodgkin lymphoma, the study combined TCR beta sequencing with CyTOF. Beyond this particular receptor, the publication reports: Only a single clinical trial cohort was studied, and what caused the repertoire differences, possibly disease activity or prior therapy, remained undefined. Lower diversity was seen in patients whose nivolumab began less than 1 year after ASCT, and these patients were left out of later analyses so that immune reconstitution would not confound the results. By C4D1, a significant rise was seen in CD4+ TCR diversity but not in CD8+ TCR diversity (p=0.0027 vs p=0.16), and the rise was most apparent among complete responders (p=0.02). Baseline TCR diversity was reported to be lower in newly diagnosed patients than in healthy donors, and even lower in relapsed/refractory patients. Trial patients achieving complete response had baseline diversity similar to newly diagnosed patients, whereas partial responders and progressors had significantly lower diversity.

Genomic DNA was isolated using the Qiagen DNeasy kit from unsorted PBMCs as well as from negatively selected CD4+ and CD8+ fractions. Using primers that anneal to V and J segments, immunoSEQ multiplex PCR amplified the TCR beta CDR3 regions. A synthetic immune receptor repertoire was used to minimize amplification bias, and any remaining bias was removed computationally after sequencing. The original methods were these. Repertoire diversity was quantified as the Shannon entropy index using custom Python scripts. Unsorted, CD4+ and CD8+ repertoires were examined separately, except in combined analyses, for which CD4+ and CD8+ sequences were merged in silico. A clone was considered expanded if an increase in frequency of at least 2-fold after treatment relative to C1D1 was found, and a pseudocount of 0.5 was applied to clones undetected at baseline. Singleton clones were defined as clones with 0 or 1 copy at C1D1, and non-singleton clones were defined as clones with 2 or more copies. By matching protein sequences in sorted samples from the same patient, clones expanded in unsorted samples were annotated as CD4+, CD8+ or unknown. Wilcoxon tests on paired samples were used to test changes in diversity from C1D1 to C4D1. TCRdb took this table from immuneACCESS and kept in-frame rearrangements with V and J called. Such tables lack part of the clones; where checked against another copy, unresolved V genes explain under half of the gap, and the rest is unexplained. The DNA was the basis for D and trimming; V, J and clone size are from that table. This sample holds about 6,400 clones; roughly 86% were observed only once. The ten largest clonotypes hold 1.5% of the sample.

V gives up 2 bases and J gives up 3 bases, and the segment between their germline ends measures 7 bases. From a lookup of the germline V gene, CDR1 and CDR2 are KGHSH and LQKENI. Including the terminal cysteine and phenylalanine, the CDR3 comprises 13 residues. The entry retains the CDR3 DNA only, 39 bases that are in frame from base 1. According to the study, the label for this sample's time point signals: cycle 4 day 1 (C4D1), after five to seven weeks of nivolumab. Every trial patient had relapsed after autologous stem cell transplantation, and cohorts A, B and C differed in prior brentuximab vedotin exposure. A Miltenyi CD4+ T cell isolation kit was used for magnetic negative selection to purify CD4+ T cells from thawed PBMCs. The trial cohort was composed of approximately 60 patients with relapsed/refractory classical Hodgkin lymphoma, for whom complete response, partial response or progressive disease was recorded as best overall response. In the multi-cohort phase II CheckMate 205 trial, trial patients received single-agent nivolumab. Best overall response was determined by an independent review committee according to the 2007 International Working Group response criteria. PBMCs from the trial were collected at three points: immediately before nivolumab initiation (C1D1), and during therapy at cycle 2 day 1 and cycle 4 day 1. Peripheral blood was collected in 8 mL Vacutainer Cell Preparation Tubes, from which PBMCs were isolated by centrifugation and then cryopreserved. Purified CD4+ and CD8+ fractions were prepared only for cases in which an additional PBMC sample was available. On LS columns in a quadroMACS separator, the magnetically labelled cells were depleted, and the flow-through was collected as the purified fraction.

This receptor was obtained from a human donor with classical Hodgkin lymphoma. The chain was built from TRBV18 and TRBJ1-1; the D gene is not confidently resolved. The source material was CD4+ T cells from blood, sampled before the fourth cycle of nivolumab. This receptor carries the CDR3 CASSPGLDTEAFF. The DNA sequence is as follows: TGTGCCAGCTCACCAGGGTTGGACACTGAAGCTTTCTTT.